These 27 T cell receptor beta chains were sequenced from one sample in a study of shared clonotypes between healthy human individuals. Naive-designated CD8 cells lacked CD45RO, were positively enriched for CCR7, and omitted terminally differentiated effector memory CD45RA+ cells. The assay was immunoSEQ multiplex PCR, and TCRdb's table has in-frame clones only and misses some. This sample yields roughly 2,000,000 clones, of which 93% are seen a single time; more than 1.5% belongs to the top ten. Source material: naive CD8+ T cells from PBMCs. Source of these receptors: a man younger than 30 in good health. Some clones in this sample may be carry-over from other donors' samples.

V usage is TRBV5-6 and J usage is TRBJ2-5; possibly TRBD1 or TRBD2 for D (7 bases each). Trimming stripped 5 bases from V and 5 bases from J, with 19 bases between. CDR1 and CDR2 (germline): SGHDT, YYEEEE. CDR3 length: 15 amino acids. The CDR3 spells CASSWMTGRGETQYF. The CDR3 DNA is TGTGCCAGCAGTTGGATGACAGGGAGGGGGGAGACCCAGTACTTC.

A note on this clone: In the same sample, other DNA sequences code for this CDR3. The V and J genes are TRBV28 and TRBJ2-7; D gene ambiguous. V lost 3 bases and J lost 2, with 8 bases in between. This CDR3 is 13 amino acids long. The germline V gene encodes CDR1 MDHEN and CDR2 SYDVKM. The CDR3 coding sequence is TGTGCCAGCAGTTTGGCACAGCCCTACGAGCAGTACTTC. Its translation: CASSLAQPYEQYF.

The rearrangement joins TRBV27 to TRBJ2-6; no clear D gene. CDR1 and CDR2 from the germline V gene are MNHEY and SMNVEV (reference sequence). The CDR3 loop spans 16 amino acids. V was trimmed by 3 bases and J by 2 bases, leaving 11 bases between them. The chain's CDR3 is CASSFLPNPGANVLTF. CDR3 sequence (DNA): TGTGCCAGCAGTTTTCTTCCTAACCCTGGGGCCAACGTCCTGACTTTC.

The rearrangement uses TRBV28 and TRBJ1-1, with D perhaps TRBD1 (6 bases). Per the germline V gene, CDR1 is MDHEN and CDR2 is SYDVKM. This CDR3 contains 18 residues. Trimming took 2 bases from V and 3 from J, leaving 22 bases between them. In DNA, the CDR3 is TGTGCCAGCAGTTTAATAGTTGGCGGGGGCGTTAAAGACACTGAAGCTTTCTTT. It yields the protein CASSLIVGGGVKDTEAFF.

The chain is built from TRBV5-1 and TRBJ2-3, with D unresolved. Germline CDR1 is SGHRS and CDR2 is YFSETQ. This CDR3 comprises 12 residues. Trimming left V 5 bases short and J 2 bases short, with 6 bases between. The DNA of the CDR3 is TGCGCCAGCAGGCGCGCCACAGATACGCAGTATTTT. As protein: CASRRATDTQYF.

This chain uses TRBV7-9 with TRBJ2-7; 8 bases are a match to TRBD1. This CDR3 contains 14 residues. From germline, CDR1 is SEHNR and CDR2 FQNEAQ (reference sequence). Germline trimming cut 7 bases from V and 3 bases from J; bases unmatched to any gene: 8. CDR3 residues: CASTPDRDLYEQYF. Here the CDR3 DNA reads TGTGCCAGCACCCCGGACAGGGACCTCTACGAGCAGTACTTC.

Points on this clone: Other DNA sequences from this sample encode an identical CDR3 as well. The CDR3 loop reads CSVEDWAVDGYTF. For the CDR3, the DNA is TGCAGCGTTGAAGATTGGGCGGTAGATGGCTACACCTTC. The chain combines TRBV29-1 with TRBJ1-2, with no clear D. Trimming took 0 bases from V and 6 from J, leaving 11 bases between them. This CDR3 comprises 13 residues. Germline loops: CDR1 SQVTM, CDR2 ANQGSEA. Together with reference TRBV29-1 and TRBJ1-2, the CDR3 gives the full variable domain: SAVISQKPSRDICQRGTSLTIQCQVDSQVTMMFWYRQQPGQSLTLIATANQGSEATYESGFVIDKFPISRPNLTFSTLTVSNMSPEDSSIYLCSVEDWAVDGYTFGSGTRLTVV.

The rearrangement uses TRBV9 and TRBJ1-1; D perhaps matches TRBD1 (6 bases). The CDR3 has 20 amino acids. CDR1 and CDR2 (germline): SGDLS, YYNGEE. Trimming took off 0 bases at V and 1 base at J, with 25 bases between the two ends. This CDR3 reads CASSVAYLTGPVRENTEAFF. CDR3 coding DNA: TGTGCCAGCAGCGTAGCCTACCTAACAGGGCCCGTGAGGGAGAACACTGAAGCTTTCTTT.

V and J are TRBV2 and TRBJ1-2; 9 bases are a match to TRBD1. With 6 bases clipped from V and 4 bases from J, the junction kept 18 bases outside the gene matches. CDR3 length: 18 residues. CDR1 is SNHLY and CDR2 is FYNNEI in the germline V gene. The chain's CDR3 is CASRPRGGTGLVGYGYTF. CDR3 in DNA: TGTGCCAGCAGGCCCCGTGGTGGGACAGGGTTGGTCGGCTATGGCTACACCTTC.

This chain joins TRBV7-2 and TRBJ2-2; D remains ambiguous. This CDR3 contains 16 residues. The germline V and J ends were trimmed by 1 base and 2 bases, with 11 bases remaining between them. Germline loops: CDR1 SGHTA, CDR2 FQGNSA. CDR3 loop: CASSLVIWANTGELFF. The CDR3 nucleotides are TGTGCCAGCAGCTTAGTGATCTGGGCAAACACCGGGGAGCTGTTTTTT. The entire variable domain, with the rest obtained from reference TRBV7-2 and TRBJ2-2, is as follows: GAGVSQSPSNKVTEKGKDVELRCDPISGHTALYWYRQSLGQGLEFLIYFQGNSAPDKSGLPSDRFSAERTGGSVSTLTIQRTQQEDSAVYLCASSLVIWANTGELFFGEGSRLTVL.

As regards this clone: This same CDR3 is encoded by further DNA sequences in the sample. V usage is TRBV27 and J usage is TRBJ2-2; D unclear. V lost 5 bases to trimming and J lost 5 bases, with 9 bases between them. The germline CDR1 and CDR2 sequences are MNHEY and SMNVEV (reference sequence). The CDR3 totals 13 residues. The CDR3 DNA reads TGTGCCAGCAGTCCCGGACGGACCGGGGAGCTGTTTTTT. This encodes CASSPGRTGELFF.

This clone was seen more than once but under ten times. CDR3 coding DNA: TGTGCCAGCAGTGACAACTATGGCTACACCTTC. Translating gives CASSDNYGYTF. This chain uses TRBV28 with TRBJ1-2; D is ambiguous. Germline assignment: CDR1 MDHEN and CDR2 SYDVKM. The CDR3 consists of 11 residues. V gave up 5 bases and J gave up 2 bases, with 3 bases separating them.

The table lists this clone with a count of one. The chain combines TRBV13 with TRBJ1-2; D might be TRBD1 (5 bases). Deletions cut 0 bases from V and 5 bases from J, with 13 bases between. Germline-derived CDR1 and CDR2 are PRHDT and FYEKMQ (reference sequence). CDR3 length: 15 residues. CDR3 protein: CASSLGWGPGYGYTF. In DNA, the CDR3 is TGTGCCAGCAGCTTAGGGTGGGGCCCGGGTTATGGCTACACCTTC.

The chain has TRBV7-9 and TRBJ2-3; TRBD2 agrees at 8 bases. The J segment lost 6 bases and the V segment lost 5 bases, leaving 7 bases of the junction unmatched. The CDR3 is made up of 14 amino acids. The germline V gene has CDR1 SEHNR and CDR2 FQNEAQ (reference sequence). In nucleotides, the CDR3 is TGTGCCAGCAGCGCCCGAGGACTAGCCGATACGCAGTATTTT. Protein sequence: CASSARGLADTQYF.

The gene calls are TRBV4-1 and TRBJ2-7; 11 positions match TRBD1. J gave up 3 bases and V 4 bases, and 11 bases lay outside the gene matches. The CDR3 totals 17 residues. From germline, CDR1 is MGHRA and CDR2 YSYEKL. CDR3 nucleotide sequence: TGCGCCAGCAGCCCAGGGACAGGGGGGACGTTAGACTACGAGCAGTACTTC. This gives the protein CASSPGTGGTLDYEQYF.

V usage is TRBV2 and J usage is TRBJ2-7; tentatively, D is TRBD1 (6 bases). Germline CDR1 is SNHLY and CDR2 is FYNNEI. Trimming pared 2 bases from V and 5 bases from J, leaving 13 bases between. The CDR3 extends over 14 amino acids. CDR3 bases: TGTGCCAGCAGTGAACTTTTGGGGGCCCACGAGCAGTACTTC. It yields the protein CASSELLGAHEQYF.

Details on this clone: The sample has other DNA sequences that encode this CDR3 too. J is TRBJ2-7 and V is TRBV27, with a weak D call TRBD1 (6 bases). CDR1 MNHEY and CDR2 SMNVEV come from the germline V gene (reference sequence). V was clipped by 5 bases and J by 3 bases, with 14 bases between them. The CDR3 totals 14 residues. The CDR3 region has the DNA TGTGCCAGCAGTCCCCGGACGGGACACTACGAGCAGTACTTC. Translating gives CASSPRTGHYEQYF.

As DNA, the CDR3 is TGTGCCAGCAGTTTCTCCACGGAAGAGACCCAGTACTTC. It is translated as CASSFSTEETQYF. The chain employs TRBV6-5 and TRBJ2-5; D not resolved. V was clipped by 4 bases and J by 3 bases, with 9 bases between them. CDR1 is MNHEY, CDR2 SVGAGI, per germline. The CDR3 loop spans 13 amino acids.

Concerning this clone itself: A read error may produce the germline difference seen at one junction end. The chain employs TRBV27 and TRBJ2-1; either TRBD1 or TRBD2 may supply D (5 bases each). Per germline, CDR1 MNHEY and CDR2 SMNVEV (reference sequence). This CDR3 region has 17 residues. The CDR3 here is CASRPLGPAGSYHEQFF. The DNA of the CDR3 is TGTGCCAGCAGACCGTTAGGCCCGGCAGGGAGCTACCATGAGCAGTTCTTC.

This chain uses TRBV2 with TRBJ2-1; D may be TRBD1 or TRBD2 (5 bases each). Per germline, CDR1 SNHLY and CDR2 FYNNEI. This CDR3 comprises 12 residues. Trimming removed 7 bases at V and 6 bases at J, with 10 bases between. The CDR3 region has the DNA TGTGCCAGCACCTGGGGGACCAATGAGCAGTTCTTC. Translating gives CASTWGTNEQFF.

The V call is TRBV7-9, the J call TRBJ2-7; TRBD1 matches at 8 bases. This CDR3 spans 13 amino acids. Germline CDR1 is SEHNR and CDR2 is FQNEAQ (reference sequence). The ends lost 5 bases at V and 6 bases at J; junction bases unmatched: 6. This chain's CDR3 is CASSPRQGIEQYF. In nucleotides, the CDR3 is TGTGCCAGCAGCCCCCGACAGGGGATCGAGCAGTACTTC.

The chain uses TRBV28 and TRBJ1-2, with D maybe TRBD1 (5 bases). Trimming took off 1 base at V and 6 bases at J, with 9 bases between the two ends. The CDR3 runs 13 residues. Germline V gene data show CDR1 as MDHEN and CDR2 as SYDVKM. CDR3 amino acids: CASSLFAGNGYTF. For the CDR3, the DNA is TGTGCCAGCAGTTTATTTGCAGGGAATGGCTACACCTTC.

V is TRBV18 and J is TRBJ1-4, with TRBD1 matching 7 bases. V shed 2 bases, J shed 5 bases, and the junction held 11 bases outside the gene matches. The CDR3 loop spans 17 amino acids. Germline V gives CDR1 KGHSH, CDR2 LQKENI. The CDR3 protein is CASSPTIRDRTNEKLFF. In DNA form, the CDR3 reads TGTGCCAGCTCACCAACAATCCGGGACAGAACAAATGAAAAACTGTTTTTT.

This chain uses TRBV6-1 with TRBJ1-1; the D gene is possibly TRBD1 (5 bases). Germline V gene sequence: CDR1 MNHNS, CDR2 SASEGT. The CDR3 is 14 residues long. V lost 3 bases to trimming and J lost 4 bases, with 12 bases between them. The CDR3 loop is CASSEDTWGTEAFF. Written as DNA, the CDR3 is TGTGCCAGCAGTGAGGACACCTGGGGCACTGAAGCTTTCTTT.

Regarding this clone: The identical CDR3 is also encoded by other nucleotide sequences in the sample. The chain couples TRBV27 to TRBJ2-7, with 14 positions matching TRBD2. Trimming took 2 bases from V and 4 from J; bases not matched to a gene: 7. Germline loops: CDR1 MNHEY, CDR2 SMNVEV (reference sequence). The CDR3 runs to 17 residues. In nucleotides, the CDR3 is TGTGCCAGCAGTTTACTTGGGACTAGCGGGAGTCTTTACGAGCAGTACTTC. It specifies CASSLLGTSGSLYEQYF.

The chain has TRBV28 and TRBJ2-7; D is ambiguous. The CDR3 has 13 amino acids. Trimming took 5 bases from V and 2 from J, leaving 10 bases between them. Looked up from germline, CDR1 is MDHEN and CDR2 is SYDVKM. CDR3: CASSPDEPYEQYF. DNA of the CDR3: TGTGCCAGCAGTCCAGACGAGCCCTACGAGCAGTACTTC.

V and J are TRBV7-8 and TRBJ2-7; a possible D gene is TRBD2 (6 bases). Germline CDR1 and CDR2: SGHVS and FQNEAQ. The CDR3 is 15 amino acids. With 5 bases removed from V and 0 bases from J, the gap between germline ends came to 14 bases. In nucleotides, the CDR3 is TGTGCCAGCAGCCGGGACTTACAACTCTCCTACGAGCAGTACTTC. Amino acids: CASSRDLQLSYEQYF.